This T cell receptor beta chain stems from a study of blood T cells in healthy people across ages. Sample-barcoded 5' priming and a J-beta primer mix drove a second PCR of about 6 to 11 cycles. TCRdb passed the 5' RACE reads through MiXCR, listing each CDR3 protein once. The table lists 1.5 million to 2 million distinct CDR3 sequences, about 35% of them singletons. CDR3 length equals 16 residues. V shed 6 bases, J shed 2 bases, and the junction held 9 bases outside the gene matches. The germline gives CDR1 SEHNR, CDR2 FQNEAQ (reference sequence). The rearrangement links TRBV7-9 to TRBJ2-3; 9 nucleotides align to TRBD1. This TCR came from a woman under 40 in good health. Sequenced input: blood. The CDR3, as DNA: TGTGCCAGCAGATCGACGGGACAGGGTGACACAGATACGCAGTATTTT. Translating gives CASRSTGQGDTDTQYF.